Below, one T cell receptor (beta chain) is given with its context. Beta-chain TCR CDR3 regions were amplified from RNA transcripts. First-round RT-PCR relied on HTBI primers, and a second-round multiplex PCR came next. TCRdb processed the multiplex PCR reads anew with MiXCR; each CDR3 protein has one entry. This sample has under 200,000 distinct CDR3 sequences, with over 35% found just once. This sample stems from a study of Graves' ophthalmopathy and Graves' hyperthyroidism. V lost 2 bases, J lost 0 bases, and 10 bases lay in between. The CDR3 has 16 residues. Germline V gene data show CDR1 as MNHEY and CDR2 as SVGEGT.

The J gene is TRBJ1-4, the V gene TRBV6-2 or TRBV6-3; unclear D gene. Sequenced input: peripheral blood. The receptor was derived from a woman aged 40 to 49 with Graves' ophthalmopathy. CDR3 in DNA: TGTGCCAGCAGTTACCGTCCAATTGCAACTAATGAAAAACTGTTTTTT. This sequence encodes CASSYRPIATNEKLFF.